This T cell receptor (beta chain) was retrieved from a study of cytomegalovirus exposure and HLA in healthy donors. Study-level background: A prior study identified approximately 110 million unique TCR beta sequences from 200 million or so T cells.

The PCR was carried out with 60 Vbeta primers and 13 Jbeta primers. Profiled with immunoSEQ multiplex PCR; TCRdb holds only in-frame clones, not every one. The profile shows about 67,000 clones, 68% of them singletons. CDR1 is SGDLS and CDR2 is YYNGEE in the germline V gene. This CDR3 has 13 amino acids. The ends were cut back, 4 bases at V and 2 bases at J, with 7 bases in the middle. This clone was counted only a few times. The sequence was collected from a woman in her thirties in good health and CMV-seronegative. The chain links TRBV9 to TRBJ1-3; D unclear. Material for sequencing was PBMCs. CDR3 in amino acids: CASSPSTGNTIYF. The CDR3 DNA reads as TGTGCCAGCAGCCCGTCTACTGGAAACACCATATATTTT.